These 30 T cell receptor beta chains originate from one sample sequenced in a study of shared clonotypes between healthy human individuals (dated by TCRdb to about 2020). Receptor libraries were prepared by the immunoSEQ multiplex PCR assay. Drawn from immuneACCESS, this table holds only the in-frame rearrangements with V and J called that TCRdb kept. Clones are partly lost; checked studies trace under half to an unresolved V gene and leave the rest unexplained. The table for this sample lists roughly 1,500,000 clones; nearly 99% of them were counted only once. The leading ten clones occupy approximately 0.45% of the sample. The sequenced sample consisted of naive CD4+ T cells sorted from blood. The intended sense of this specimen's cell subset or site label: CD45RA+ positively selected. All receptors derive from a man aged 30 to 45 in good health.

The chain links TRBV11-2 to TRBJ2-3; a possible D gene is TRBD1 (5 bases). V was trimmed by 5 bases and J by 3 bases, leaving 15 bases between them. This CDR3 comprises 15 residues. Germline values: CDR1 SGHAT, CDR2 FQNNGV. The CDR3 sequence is CASSQGSRATDTQYF. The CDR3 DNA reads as TGTGCCAGCAGCCAGGGAAGTCGGGCGACAGATACGCAGTATTTT.

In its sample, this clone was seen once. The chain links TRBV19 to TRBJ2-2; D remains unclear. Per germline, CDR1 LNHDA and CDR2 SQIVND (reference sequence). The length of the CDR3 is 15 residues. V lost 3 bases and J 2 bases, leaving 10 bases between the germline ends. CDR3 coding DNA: TGTGCCAGTAGTATTCAGAACAGAAACACCGGGGAGCTGTTTTTT. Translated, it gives CASSIQNRNTGELFF.

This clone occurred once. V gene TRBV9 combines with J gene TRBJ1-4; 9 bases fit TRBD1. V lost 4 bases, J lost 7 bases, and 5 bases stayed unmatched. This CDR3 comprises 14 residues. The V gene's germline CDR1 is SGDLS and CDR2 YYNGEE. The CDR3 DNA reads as TGTGCCAGCAGCCTACAGGGGGCTGGTGAAAAACTGTTTTTT. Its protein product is CASSLQGAGEKLFF. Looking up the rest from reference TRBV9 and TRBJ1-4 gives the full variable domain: DSGVTQTPKHLITATGQRVTLRCSPRSGDLSVYWYQQSLDQGLQFLIQYYNGEERAKGNILERFSAQQFPDLHSELNLSSLELGDSALYFCASSLQGAGEKLFFGSGTQLSVL.

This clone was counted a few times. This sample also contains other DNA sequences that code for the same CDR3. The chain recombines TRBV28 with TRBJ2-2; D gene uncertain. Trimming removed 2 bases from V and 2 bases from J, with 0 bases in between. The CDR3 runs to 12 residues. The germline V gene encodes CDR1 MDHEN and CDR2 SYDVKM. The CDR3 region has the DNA TGTGCCAGCAGTTTAAACACCGGGGAGCTGTTTTTT. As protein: CASSLNTGELFF. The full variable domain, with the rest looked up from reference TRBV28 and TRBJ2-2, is DVKVTQSSRYLVKRTGEKVFLECVQDMDHENMFWYRQDPGLGLRLIYFSYDVKMKEKGDIPEGYSVSREKKERFSLILESASTNQTSMYLCASSLNTGELFFGEGSRLTVL.

Here the CDR3 reads CASSRAAVTPEAFF. The CDR3 DNA follows: TGTGCCAGCAGCCGCGCCGCAGTGACCCCTGAAGCTTTCTTT. The chain employs TRBV11-2 and TRBJ1-1; D is uncertain. Germline V lookup: CDR1 SGHAT, CDR2 FQNNGV. V dropped 5 bases and J dropped 6 bases, with 16 bases sitting between them. CDR3 length: 14 residues.

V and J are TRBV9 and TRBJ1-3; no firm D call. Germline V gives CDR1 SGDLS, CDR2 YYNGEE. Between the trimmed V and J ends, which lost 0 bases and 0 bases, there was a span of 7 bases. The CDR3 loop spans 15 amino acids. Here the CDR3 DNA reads TGTGCCAGCAGCGTAGGAGAGGACTCTGGAAACACCATATATTTT. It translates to CASSVGEDSGNTIYF.

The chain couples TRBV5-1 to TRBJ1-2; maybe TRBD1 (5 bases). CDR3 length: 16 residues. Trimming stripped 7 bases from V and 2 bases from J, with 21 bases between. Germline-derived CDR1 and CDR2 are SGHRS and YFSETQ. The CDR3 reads CASHPAKGKSNYGYTF. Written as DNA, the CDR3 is TGCGCCAGCCACCCGGCCAAGGGGAAGTCCAACTATGGCTACACCTTC.

The CDR3: CASSFMGQGFANTEAFF. CDR3 nucleotide sequence: TGCGCCAGCAGCTTTATGGGACAGGGTTTTGCTAACACTGAAGCTTTCTTT. This sequence joins TRBV5-1 and TRBJ1-1; 9 nucleotides agree with TRBD1. With 2 bases clipped from V and 2 bases from J, the junction kept 10 bases outside the gene matches. CDR1 is SGHRS and CDR2 is YFSETQ in the germline V gene. The length of the CDR3 is 17 residues. The entire variable domain, with the rest obtained from reference TRBV5-1 and TRBJ1-1, is as follows: KAGVTQTPRYLIKTRGQQVTLSCSPISGHRSVSWYQQTPGQGLQFLFEYFSETQRNKGNFPGRFSGRQFSNSRSEMNVSTLELGDSALYLCASSFMGQGFANTEAFFGQGTRLTVV.

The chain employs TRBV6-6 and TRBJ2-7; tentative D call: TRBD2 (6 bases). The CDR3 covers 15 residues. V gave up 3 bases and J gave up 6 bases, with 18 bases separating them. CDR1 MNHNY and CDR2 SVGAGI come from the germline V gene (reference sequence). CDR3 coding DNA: TGTGCCAGCAGTTATCCCGGGGACCGTAGCGGCGAGCAGTACTTC. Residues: CASSYPGDRSGEQYF.

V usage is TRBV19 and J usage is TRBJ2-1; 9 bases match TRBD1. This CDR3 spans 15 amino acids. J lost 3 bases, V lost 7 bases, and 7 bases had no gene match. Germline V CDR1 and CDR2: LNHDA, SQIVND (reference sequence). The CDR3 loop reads CASTLGTGFYNEQFF. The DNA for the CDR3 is TGTGCCAGTACTTTAGGGACAGGGTTCTACAATGAGCAGTTCTTC.

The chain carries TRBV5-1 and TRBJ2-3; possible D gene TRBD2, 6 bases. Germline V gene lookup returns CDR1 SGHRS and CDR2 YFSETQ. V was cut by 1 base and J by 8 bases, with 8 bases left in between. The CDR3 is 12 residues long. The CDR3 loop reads CASSLSSGTQYF. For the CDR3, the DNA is TGCGCCAGCAGCTTGAGTAGCGGTACGCAGTATTTT.

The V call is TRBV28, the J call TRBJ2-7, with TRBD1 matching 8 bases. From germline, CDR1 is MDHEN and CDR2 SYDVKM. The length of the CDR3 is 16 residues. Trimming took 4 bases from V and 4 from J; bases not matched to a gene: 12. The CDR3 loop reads CASSSTGGIPSYEQYF. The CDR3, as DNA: TGTGCCAGCAGTTCTACAGGGGGTATTCCGTCGTACGAGCAGTACTTC.

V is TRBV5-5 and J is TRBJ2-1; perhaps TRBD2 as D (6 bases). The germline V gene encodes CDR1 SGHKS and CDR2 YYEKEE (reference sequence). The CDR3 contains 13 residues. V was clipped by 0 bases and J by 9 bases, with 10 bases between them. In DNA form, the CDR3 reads TGTGCCAGCAGCTTGGGGAGGGGCGGTGAGCAGTTCTTC. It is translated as CASSLGRGGEQFF.

The CDR3 DNA follows: TGCGCCAGCAGGTGGGACAGGGGCTACGAGCAGTACTTC. As protein: CASRWDRGYEQYF. The J gene is TRBJ2-7, the V gene TRBV5-1, with 10 bases identical to TRBD1. This CDR3 is built from 13 residues. The ends lost 5 bases at V and 3 bases at J; junction bases unmatched: 2. Germline loops: CDR1 SGHRS, CDR2 YFSETQ.

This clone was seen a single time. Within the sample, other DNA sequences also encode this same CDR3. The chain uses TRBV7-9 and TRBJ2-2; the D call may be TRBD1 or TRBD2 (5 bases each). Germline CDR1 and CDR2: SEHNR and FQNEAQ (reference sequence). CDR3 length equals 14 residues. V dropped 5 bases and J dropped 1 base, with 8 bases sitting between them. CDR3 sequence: CASSSGQNTGELFF. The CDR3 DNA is TGTGCCAGCAGCAGCGGACAGAACACCGGGGAGCTGTTTTTT.

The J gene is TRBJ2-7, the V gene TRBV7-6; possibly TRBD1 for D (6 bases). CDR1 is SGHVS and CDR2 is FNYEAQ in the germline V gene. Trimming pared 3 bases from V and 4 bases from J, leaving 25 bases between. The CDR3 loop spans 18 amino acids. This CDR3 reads CASSLFGRGMGVEYEQYF. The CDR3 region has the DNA TGTGCCAGCAGCTTGTTCGGCAGGGGAATGGGGGTTGAGTACGAGCAGTACTTC. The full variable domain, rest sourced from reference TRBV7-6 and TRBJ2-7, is GAGVSQSPRYKVTKRGQDVALRCDPISGHVSLYWYRQALGQGPEFLTYFNYEAQQDKSGLPNDRFSAERPEGSISTLTIQRTEQRDSAMYRCASSLFGRGMGVEYEQYFGPGTRLTVT.

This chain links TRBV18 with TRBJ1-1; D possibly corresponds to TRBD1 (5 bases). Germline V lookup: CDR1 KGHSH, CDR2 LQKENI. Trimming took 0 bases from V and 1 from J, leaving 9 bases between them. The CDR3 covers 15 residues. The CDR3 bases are TGTGCCAGCTCACCACCGGCAGGGAGGAACACTGAAGCTTTCTTT. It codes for CASSPPAGRNTEAFF.

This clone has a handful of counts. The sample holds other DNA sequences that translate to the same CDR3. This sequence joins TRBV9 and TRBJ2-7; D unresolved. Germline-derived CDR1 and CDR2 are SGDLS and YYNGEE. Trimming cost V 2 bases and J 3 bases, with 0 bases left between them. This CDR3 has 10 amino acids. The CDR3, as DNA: TGTGCCAGCAGCGTCTACGAGCAGTACTTC. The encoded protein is CASSVYEQYF.

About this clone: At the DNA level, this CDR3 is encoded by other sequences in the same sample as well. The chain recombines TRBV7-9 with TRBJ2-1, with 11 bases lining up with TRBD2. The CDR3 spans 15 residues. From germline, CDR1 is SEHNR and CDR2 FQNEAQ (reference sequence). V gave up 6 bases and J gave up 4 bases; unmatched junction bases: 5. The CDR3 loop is CASSSGTSGYNEQFF. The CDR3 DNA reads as TGTGCCAGCAGTTCCGGGACTAGCGGTTACAATGAGCAGTTCTTC.

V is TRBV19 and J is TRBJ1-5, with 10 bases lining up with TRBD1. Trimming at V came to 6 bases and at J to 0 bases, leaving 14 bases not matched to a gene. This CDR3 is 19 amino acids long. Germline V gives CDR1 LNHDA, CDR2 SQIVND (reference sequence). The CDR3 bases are TGTGCCAGTAGGACGTCGACAGGGGGCCTGTCGTATAGCAATCAGCCCCAGCATTTT. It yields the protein CASRTSTGGLSYSNQPQHF.

The CDR3 coding sequence is TGTGCCAGCAGTTACTTGACAGGGGATTACACCGGGGAGCTGTTTTTT. It specifies CASSYLTGDYTGELFF. The chain is built from TRBV6-5 and TRBJ2-2; 8 nucleotides line up with TRBD1. CDR1 MNHEY and CDR2 SVGAGI come from the germline V gene. V trimming: 1 base; J trimming: 3 bases; junction bases outside the gene matches: 4. The CDR3 sequence is 16 residues long.

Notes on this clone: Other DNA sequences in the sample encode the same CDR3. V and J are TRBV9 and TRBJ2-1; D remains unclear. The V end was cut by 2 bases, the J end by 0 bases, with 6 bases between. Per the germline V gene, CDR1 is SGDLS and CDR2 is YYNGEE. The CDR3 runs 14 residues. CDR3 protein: CASSVSSSYNEQFF. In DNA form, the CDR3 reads TGTGCCAGCAGCGTGTCTAGCTCCTACAATGAGCAGTTCTTC.

The CDR3 region has the DNA TGTGCCAGCAGCTTAATGGGCAACTACAATGAGCAGTTCTTC. Translated, it gives CASSLMGNYNEQFF. The rearrangement links TRBV7-3 to TRBJ2-1; no reliable D call. CDR1 SGHTA and CDR2 FQGTGA come from the germline V gene. Trimming pared 1 base from V and 3 bases from J, leaving 7 bases between. The CDR3 spans 14 residues.

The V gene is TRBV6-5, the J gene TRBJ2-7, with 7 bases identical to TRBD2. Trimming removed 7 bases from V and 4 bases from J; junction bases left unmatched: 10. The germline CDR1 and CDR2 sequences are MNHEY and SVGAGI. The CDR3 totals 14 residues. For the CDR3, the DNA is TGTGCCAGCAAGCCCCTCTCGGGGGGTTACGAGCAGTACTTC. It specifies CASKPLSGGYEQYF.

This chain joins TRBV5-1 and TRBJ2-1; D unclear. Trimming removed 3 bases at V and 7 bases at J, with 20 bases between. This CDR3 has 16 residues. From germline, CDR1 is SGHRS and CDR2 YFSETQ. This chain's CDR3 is CASSSLGEGSANEQFF. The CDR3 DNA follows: TGCGCCAGCAGCTCCCTTGGGGAAGGTTCGGCGAATGAGCAGTTCTTC.

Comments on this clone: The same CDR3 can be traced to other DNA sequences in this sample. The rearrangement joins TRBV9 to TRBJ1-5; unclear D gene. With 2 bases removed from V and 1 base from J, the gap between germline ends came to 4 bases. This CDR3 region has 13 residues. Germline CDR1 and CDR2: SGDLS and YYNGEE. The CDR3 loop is CASSVASNQPQHF. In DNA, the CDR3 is TGTGCCAGCAGCGTTGCCAGCAATCAGCCCCAGCATTTT.

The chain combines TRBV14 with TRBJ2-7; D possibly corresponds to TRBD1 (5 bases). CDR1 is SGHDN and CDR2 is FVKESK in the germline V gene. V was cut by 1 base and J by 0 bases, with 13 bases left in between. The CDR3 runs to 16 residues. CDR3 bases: TGTGCCAGCAGCCAAGTGCCTGGGGCGAGCTCCTACGAGCAGTACTTC. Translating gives CASSQVPGASSYEQYF.

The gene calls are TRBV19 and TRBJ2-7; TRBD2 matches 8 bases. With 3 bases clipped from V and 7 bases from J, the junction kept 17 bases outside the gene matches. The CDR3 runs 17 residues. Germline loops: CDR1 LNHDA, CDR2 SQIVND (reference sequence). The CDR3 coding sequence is TGTGCCAGTAGTATCACCGGGACTAGTTACGGAGGTGATGAGCAGTACTTC. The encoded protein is CASSITGTSYGGDEQYF.

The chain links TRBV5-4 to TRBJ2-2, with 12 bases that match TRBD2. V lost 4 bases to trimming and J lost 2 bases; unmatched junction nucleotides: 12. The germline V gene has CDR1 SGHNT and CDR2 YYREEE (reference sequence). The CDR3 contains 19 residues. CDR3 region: CASSPTVLAGGINTGELFF. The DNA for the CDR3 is TGTGCCAGCAGCCCCACCGTACTAGCGGGAGGAATTAACACCGGGGAGCTGTTTTTT.

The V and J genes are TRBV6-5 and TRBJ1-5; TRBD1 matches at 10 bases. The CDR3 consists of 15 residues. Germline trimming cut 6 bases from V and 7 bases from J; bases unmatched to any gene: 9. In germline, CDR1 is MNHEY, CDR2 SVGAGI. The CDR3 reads CASSRAGTGVQPQHF. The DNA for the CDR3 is TGTGCCAGCAGCCGAGCCGGGACAGGGGTCCAGCCCCAGCATTTT.